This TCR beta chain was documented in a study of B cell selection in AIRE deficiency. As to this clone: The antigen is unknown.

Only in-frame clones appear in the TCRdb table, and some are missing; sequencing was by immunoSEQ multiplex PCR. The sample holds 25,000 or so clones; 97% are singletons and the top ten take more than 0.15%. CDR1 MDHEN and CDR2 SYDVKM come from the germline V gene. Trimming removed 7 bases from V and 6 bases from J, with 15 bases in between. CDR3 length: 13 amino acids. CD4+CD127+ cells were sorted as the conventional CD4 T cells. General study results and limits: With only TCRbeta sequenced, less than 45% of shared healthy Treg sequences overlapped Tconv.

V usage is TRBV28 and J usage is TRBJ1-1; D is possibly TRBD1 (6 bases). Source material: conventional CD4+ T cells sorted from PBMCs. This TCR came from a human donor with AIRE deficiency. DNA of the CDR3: TGTGCCAGCACCAGGACAGTCCCCCCTGAAGCTTTCTTT. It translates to CASTRTVPPEAFF.